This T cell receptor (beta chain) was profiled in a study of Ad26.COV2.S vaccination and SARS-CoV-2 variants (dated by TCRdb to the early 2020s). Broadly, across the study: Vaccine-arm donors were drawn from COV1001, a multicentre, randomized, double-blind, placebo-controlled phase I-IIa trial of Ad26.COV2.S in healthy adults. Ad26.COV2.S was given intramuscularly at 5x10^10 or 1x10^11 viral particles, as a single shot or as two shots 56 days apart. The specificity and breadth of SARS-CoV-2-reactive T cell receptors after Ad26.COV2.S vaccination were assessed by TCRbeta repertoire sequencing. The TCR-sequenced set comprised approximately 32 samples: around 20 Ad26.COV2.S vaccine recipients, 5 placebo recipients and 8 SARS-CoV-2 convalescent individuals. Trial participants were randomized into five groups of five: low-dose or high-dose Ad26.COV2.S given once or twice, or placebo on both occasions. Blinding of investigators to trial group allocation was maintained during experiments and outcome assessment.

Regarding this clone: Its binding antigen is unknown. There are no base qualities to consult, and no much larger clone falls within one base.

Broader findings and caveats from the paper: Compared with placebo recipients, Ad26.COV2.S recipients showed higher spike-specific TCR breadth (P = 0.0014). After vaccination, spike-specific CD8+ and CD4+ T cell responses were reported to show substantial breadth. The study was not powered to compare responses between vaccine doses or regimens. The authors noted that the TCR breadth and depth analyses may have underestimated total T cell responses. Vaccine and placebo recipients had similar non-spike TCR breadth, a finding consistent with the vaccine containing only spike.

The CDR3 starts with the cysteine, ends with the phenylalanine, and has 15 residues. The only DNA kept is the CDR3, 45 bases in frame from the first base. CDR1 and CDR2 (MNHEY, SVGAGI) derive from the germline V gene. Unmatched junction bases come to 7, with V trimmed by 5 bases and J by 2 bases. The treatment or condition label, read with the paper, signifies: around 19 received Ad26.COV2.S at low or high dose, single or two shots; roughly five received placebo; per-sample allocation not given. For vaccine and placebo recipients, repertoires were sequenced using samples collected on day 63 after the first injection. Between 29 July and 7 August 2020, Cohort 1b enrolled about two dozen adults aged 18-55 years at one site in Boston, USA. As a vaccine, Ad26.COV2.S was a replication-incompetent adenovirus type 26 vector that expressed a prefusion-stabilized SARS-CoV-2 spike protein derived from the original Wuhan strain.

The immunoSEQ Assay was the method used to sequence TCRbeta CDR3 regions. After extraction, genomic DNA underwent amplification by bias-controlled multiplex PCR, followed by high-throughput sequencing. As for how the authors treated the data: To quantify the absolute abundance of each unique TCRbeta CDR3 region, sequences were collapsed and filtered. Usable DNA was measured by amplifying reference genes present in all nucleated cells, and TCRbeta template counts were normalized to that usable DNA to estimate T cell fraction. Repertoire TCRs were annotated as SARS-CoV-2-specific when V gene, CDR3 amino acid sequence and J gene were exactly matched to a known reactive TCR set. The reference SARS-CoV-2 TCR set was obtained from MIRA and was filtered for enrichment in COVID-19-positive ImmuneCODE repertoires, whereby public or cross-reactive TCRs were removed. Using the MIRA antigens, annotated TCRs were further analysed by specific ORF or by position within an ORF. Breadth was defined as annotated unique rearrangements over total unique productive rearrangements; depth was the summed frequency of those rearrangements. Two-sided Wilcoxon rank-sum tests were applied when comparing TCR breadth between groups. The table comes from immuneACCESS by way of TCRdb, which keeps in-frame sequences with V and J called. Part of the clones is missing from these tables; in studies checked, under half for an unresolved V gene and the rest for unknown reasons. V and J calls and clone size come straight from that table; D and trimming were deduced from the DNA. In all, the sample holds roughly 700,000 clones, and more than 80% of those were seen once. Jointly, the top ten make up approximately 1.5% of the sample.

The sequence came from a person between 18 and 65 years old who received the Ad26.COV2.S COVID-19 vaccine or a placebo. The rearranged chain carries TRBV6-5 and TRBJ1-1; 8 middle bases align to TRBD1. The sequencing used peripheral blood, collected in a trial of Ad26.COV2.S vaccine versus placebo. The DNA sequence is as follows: TGTGCCAGCAGTAACCGACAGGGGCGAAACACTGAAGCTTTCTTT. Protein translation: CASSNRQGRNTEAFF.